The 7 T cell receptor beta chains listed next were all sequenced from one sample in a study of technical replicates of blood from a few donors. Only in-frame clones appear in the TCRdb table, and some are missing; sequencing was by immunoSEQ multiplex PCR. The table has 12,000 or so clones, approximately 79% seen once. The specimen was PBMCs. The receptors originated from a human donor in good health.

The V and J genes are TRBV29-1 and TRBJ2-1; D perhaps matches TRBD2 (5 bases). Germline assignment: CDR1 SQVTM and CDR2 ANQGSEA. V lost 5 bases, J lost 6 bases, and 11 bases lay in between. The CDR3 extends over 12 amino acids. The CDR3 DNA follows: TGCAGCGTTCAGCGGAGGACCAATGAGCAGTTCTTC. It is translated as CSVQRRTNEQFF.

J is TRBJ2-3 and V is TRBV27; D possibly corresponds to TRBD2 (6 bases). Between the trimmed V and J ends, which lost 4 bases and 3 bases, there was a span of 17 bases. The germline CDR1 and CDR2 sequences are MNHEY and SMNVEV (reference sequence). The CDR3 contains 16 residues. The CDR3 DNA is TGTGCCAGCAGTTCCCCCTCGCGGGAAGGTACAGATACGCAGTATTTT. This gives the protein CASSSPSREGTDTQYF.

The rearrangement links TRBV6-5 to TRBJ1-1; no firm D call. The CDR3 is made up of 15 amino acids. Trimming removed 5 bases at V and 5 bases at J, with 18 bases between. From germline, CDR1 is MNHEY and CDR2 SVGAGI. Here the CDR3 DNA reads TGTGCCAGCAGTCCCCTGCTGGGCAAAAAAACTGAAGCTTTCTTT. Its protein is CASSPLLGKKTEAFF.

The rearrangement uses TRBV7-9 and TRBJ2-3; the D is unclear. Germline CDR1 and CDR2: SEHNR and FQNEAQ (reference sequence). The CDR3 has 13 residues. V was shortened by 4 bases and J by 7 bases, with 12 bases between the two germline ends. CDR3: CASSSPDRYTQYF. The CDR3 DNA reads TGTGCCAGCAGCTCCCCCGATCGGTATACGCAGTATTTT.

This clone came up a few times. V and J are TRBV12-5 and TRBJ2-2; 8 nucleotides line up with TRBD1. This CDR3 region has 15 residues. The germline CDR1 and CDR2 sequences are LGHNT and FRNRAP. V trimming: 3 bases; J trimming: 6 bases; junction bases outside the gene matches: 6. The CDR3 region is CASGFGQGASGELFF. The CDR3 coding sequence is TGTGCTAGTGGTTTCGGCCAGGGGGCGTCCGGGGAGCTGTTTTTT.

The chain carries TRBV5-1 and TRBJ2-3; 10 bases agree with TRBD1. Trimming cost V 2 bases and J 3 bases; bases outside gene matches: 3. The CDR3 covers 15 residues. In germline, CDR1 is SGHRS, CDR2 YFSETQ. CDR3 loop: CASSLVGQGTDTQYF. The CDR3 nucleotides are TGCGCCAGCAGCTTAGTGGGACAGGGGACAGATACGCAGTATTTT.

The chain combines TRBV19 with TRBJ1-3, with no clear D. V lost 0 bases and J lost 0, with 12 bases in between. Looked up from germline, CDR1 is LNHDA and CDR2 is SQIVND (reference sequence). This CDR3 is built from 17 residues. The DNA of the CDR3 is TGTGCCAGTAGTATAGAGGGTGCGGGAATCTCTGGAAACACCATATATTTT. Its translation: CASSIEGAGISGNTIYF.